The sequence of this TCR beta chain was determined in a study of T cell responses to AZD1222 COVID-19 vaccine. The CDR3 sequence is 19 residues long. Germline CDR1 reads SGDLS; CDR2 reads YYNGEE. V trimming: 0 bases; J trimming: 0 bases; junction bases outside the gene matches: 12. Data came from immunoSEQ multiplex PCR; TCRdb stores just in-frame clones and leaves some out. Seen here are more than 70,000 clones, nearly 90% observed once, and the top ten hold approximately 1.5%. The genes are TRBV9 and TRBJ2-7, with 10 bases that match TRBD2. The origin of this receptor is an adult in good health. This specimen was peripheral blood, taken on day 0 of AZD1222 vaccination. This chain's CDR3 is CASSVGEVFRTSGSYEQYF. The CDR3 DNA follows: TGTGCCAGCAGCGTAGGAGAGGTTTTTCGGACTAGCGGCTCCTACGAGCAGTACTTC.